This T cell receptor beta chain came from a study of cytotoxic CD8 clonotypes in ibrutinib-treated CLL. Study summary: After a median of around 70 months, roughly 15 patients stayed remitted and about twelve progressed; responses had been partial in about 24 and complete in 2.

Germline CDR1 is MNHNS and CDR2 is SASEGT. The CDR3 spans 12 residues. V was shortened by 2 bases and J by 11 bases, with 12 bases between the two germline ends. This clone showed up many times. The table came from immunoSEQ multiplex PCR; TCRdb's copy has only in-frame clones and leaves some out. The sample lists roughly 190,000 clones, around 70% occurring once. The origin of this receptor is a human donor with chronic lymphocytic leukemia. This chain uses TRBV6-1 with TRBJ1-1, with no clear D. Here the sequenced sample was PBMCs, taken after 24 months of ibrutinib treatment. CDR3 nucleotides: TGTGCCAGCAGTGAATCGGGCAGGTCTGCTTTCTTT. Amino acids: CASSESGRSAFF.